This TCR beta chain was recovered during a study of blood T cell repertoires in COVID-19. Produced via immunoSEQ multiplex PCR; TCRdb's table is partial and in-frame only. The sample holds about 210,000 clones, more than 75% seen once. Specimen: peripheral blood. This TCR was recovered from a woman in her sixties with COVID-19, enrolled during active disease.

In nucleotides, the CDR3 is TGTGCCACCAGTGACTGGAGTTATGGCTACACCTTC. Its protein product is CATSDWSYGYTF. V gene TRBV24-1 combines with J gene TRBJ1-2; D not resolved. The V gene's germline CDR1 is KGHDR and CDR2 SFDVKD. The CDR3 extends over 12 amino acids. The V end lost 4 bases, the J end lost 5 bases, and 7 bases lay between the germline ends.